These T cell receptor beta chains were read from a single sample in a study of control samples from healthy donors and cancer patients. This table comes from immunoSEQ multiplex PCR, and its TCRdb copy is limited to in-frame clones, with some not included. In the table there are approximately 150,000 clones, over 85% of which are singletons. Sequenced input: PBMCs. The origin of the receptors is a man aged 50 to 60 with head and neck cancer. CDR3s include the opening cysteine and the closing phenylalanine or tryptophan. The D gene is left open where the match is weak. The size of a clone is reported for some rows only, either as once, few or many, or as a class for expanded clones.

CDR3aa: CARSLWREWTDTQYF
CDR3nt: TGTGCCAGAAGCTTGTGGAGGGAGTGGACAGATACGCAGTATTTT
v_gene: TRBV7-5
abundance: NA
j_gene: TRBJ2-3
d_gene: NA

CDR3aa: CASSYSLVSTDTQYF
CDR3nt: TGTGCCAGCAGTTACTCGTTAGTAAGCACAGATACGCAGTATTTT
v_gene: TRBV6-5
abundance: NA
j_gene: TRBJ2-3
d_gene: NA

CDR3aa: CASSTGQGNIQYF
CDR3nt: TGTGCCAGCAGTACCGGACAGGGGAACATTCAGTACTTC
v_gene: TRBV6-2/TRBV6-3
abundance: NA
j_gene: TRBJ2-4
d_gene: TRBD1

CDR3aa: CASSPPGSMGHEQYF
CDR3nt: TGTGCCAGCTCACCTCCCGGGTCCATGGGCCACGAGCAGTACTTC
v_gene: TRBV18
abundance: NA
j_gene: TRBJ2-7
d_gene: NA

CDR3aa: CASSRGQGYTEAFF
CDR3nt: TGTGCCAGTTCCCGGGGACAGGGCTACACTGAAGCTTTCTTT
v_gene: TRBV6-6
abundance: NA
j_gene: TRBJ1-1
d_gene: TRBD1

CDR3aa: CASSYILAGGPGNEQFF
CDR3nt: TGTGCCAGCAGTTACATTCTAGCGGGAGGGCCTGGGAATGAGCAGTTCTTC
v_gene: TRBV6-2/TRBV6-3
abundance: NA
j_gene: TRBJ2-1
d_gene: TRBD2

CDR3aa: CARARGGPGELFF
CDR3nt: TGTGCCAGGGCCCGGGGGGGCCCCGGGGAGCTGTTTTTT
v_gene: TRBV5-8
abundance: NA
j_gene: TRBJ2-2
d_gene: TRBD2

CDR3aa: CASSLFSGHTQYF
CDR3nt: TGTGCCAGCAGCTTATTCTCTGGGCATACGCAGTATTTT
v_gene: TRBV11-3
abundance: NA
j_gene: TRBJ2-3
d_gene: NA

CDR3aa: CASTAQGATKNIQYF
CDR3nt: TGTGCCAGTACGGCACAGGGGGCGACCAAAAACATTCAGTACTTC
v_gene: TRBV19
abundance: NA
j_gene: TRBJ2-4
d_gene: TRBD1

CDR3aa: CASSQQGAVTEAFF
CDR3nt: TGCGCCAGCAGTCAACAGGGGGCCGTCACTGAAGCTTTCTTT
v_gene: TRBV23-1
abundance: NA
j_gene: TRBJ1-1
d_gene: TRBD1

CDR3aa: CASSPGQRNEKLFF
CDR3nt: TGTGCCAGCTCACCGGGACAGCGTAATGAAAAACTGTTTTTT
v_gene: TRBV18
abundance: NA
j_gene: TRBJ1-4
d_gene: TRBD1

CDR3aa: CASSPQTGANYGYTF
CDR3nt: TGCGCCAGCAGCCCGCAGACAGGAGCTAACTATGGCTACACCTTC
v_gene: TRBV5-1
abundance: NA
j_gene: TRBJ1-2
d_gene: NA

CDR3aa: CSVGHRNEQFF
CDR3nt: TGCAGCGTCGGGCACAGGAATGAGCAGTTCTTC
v_gene: TRBV29-1
abundance: NA
j_gene: TRBJ2-1
d_gene: NA

CDR3aa: CASSRDRATDTQYF
CDR3nt: TGTGCCAGCAGCCGGGACAGGGCCACAGATACGCAGTATTTT
v_gene: TRBV7-9
abundance: NA
j_gene: TRBJ2-3
d_gene: TRBD1

CDR3aa: CASSLSISGGFVAGELFF
CDR3nt: TGTGCCAGCAGCTTATCGATCTCTGGGGGTTTTGTGGCCGGGGAGCTGTTTTTT
v_gene: TRBV7-7
abundance: NA
j_gene: TRBJ2-2
d_gene: NA

CDR3aa: CAISEDGGGNTEAFF
CDR3nt: TGTGCCATCAGTGAGGATGGAGGAGGGAACACTGAAGCTTTCTTT
v_gene: TRBV10-3
abundance: NA
j_gene: TRBJ1-1
d_gene: NA

CDR3aa: CASSLTGTANTEAFF
CDR3nt: TGTGCCAGCAGTTTAACCGGGACGGCGAACACTGAAGCTTTCTTT
v_gene: TRBV27
abundance: NA
j_gene: TRBJ1-1
d_gene: NA

CDR3aa: CASSMGARGGQYF
CDR3nt: TGTGCCAGTAGTATGGGGGCCCGCGGCGGGCAGTACTTC
v_gene: TRBV19
abundance: NA
j_gene: TRBJ2-7
d_gene: NA

CDR3aa: CASSLEGHFNSPLHF
CDR3nt: TGCGCCAGCAGCTTGGAGGGACATTTTAATTCACCCCTCCACTTT
v_gene: TRBV5-1
abundance: NA
j_gene: TRBJ1-6
d_gene: NA

CDR3aa: CASSQYGQGITYEQYF
CDR3nt: TGCGCCAGCAGCCAATACGGACAGGGGATAACCTACGAGCAGTACTTC
v_gene: TRBV4-1
abundance: few
j_gene: TRBJ2-7
d_gene: TRBD1

CDR3aa: CASERGHLGVTDTQYF
CDR3nt: TGTGCCAGCGAGAGGGGCCACCTTGGGGTCACAGATACGCAGTATTTT
v_gene: TRBV9
abundance: NA
j_gene: TRBJ2-3
d_gene: NA

CDR3aa: CASSEGLVRIEQYF
CDR3nt: TGTGCCAGCAGTGAAGGACTAGTCCGGATCGAGCAGTACTTC
v_gene: TRBV2
abundance: NA
j_gene: TRBJ2-7
d_gene: NA

CDR3aa: CASSYAGTGRGETQYF
CDR3nt: TGCGCCAGCAGCTACGCCGGGACAGGGAGGGGAGAGACCCAGTACTTC
v_gene: TRBV5-1
abundance: NA
j_gene: TRBJ2-5
d_gene: TRBD1

CDR3aa: CASSPPEGWSPLHF
CDR3nt: TGTGCCAGCAGTCCCCCCGAGGGTTGGTCACCCCTCCACTTT
v_gene: TRBV28
abundance: few
j_gene: TRBJ1-6
d_gene: NA

CDR3aa: CASSLGDIGGTQYF
CDR3nt: TGCGCCAGCAGCCTGGGGGACATAGGGGGGACCCAGTACTTC
v_gene: TRBV5-1
abundance: NA
j_gene: TRBJ2-5
d_gene: NA

CDR3aa: CASSRGQGGYEQYF
CDR3nt: TGTGCCAGCAGCCGCGGACAGGGGGGGTACGAGCAGTACTTC
v_gene: TRBV5-4
abundance: NA
j_gene: TRBJ2-7
d_gene: TRBD1

CDR3aa: CASSRPTSGGSYNEQFF
CDR3nt: TGTGCCAGCAGCCGACCCACTAGCGGGGGATCCTACAATGAGCAGTTCTTC
v_gene: TRBV7-9
abundance: NA
j_gene: TRBJ2-1
d_gene: TRBD2

CDR3aa: CSAPSVVAPGEHEQFF
CDR3nt: TGCAGCGCCCCATCGGTGGTAGCGCCTGGAGAACATGAGCAGTTCTTC
v_gene: TRBV29-1
abundance: NA
j_gene: TRBJ2-1
d_gene: NA

CDR3aa: CASCRGGGNQPQHF
CDR3nt: TGTGCCAGCTGCAGGGGCGGAGGCAATCAGCCCCAGCATTTT
v_gene: TRBV6-5
abundance: NA
j_gene: TRBJ1-5
d_gene: NA

CDR3aa: CASNQPGQSYEQYF
CDR3nt: TGTGCCAGCAATCAACCGGGACAGTCCTACGAGCAGTACTTC
v_gene: TRBV28
abundance: NA
j_gene: TRBJ2-7
d_gene: TRBD1

CDR3aa: CASSQDIGTLGYTF
CDR3nt: TGTGCCAGCAGCCAAGATATAGGGACTCTTGGCTACACCTTC
v_gene: TRBV14
abundance: NA
j_gene: TRBJ1-2
d_gene: NA

CDR3aa: CASSFDRLYGYTF
CDR3nt: TGTGCCAGCTCATTCGACAGGCTCTATGGCTACACCTTC
v_gene: TRBV18
abundance: NA
j_gene: TRBJ1-2
d_gene: NA

CDR3aa: CASSFSGGWNTEAFF
CDR3nt: TGTGCCAGCAGCTTCTCGGGGGGGTGGAACACTGAAGCTTTCTTT
v_gene: TRBV7-2
abundance: NA
j_gene: TRBJ1-1
d_gene: NA

CDR3aa: CASSAGLGYSPLHF
CDR3nt: TGTGCCAGCAGTGCGGGACTCGGATATTCACCCCTCCACTTT
v_gene: TRBV2
abundance: NA
j_gene: TRBJ1-6
d_gene: NA

CDR3aa: CASSLVVPMNTEAFF
CDR3nt: TGTGCCAGCAGCTTAGTAGTGCCCATGAACACTGAAGCTTTCTTT
v_gene: TRBV7-2
abundance: once
j_gene: TRBJ1-1
d_gene: NA

CDR3aa: CASSFRGQGVRVAGNTIYF
CDR3nt: TGTGCCAGCAGCTTTCGGGGACAGGGGGTTAGGGTCGCCGGAAACACCATATATTTT
v_gene: TRBV11-2
abundance: NA
j_gene: TRBJ1-3
d_gene: TRBD1

CDR3aa: CASSPTSGRTNEQFF
CDR3nt: TGTGCCAGCTCACCGACTAGCGGGAGGACCAATGAGCAGTTCTTC
v_gene: TRBV18
abundance: once
j_gene: TRBJ2-1
d_gene: TRBD2

CDR3aa: CASSLGQGAMNTEAFF
CDR3nt: TGCGCCAGCAGCTTAGGTCAGGGGGCTATGAACACTGAAGCTTTCTTT
v_gene: TRBV5-1
abundance: NA
j_gene: TRBJ1-1
d_gene: TRBD1

CDR3aa: CASSDNLGETQYF
CDR3nt: TGCGCCAGCAGTGATAATTTGGGAGAGACCCAGTACTTC
v_gene: TRBV10-1
abundance: NA
j_gene: TRBJ2-5
d_gene: NA

CDR3aa: CASSNGQSQETQYF
CDR3nt: TGCGCCAGCAGCAACGGACAGTCCCAAGAGACCCAGTACTTC
v_gene: TRBV5-1
abundance: NA
j_gene: TRBJ2-5
d_gene: NA

CDR3aa: CASSLQGTGQPQHF
CDR3nt: TGTGCCAGCAGCCTACAGGGCACAGGCCAGCCCCAGCATTTT
v_gene: TRBV27
abundance: NA
j_gene: TRBJ1-5
d_gene: NA

CDR3aa: CASSHPVRGGDTF
CDR3nt: TGTGCCAGCAGTCACCCGGTACGGGGTGGGGACACCTTC
v_gene: TRBV6-5
abundance: NA
j_gene: TRBJ1-2
d_gene: NA

CDR3aa: CSASSREQYF
CDR3nt: TGCAGTGCTAGCTCTAGGGAGCAGTACTTC
v_gene: TRBV20-1
abundance: NA
j_gene: TRBJ2-7
d_gene: NA

CDR3aa: CASSYSLAGDTGELFF
CDR3nt: TGTGCCAGCAGTTACTCCCTAGCGGGGGACACCGGGGAGCTGTTTTTT
v_gene: TRBV6-2/TRBV6-3
abundance: NA
j_gene: TRBJ2-2
d_gene: TRBD2